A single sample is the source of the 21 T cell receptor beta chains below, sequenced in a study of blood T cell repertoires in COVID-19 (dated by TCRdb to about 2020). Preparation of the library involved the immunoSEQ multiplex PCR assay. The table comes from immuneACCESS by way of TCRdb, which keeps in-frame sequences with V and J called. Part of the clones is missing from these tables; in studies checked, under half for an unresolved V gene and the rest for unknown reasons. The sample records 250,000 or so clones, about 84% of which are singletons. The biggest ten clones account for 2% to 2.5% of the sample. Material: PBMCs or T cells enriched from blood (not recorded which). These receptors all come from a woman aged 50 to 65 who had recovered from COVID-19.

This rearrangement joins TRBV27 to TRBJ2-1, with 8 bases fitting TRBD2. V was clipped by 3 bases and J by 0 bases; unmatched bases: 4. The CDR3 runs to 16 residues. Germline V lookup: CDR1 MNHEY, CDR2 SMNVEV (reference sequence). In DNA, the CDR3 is TGTGCCAGCAGTTTCCGCGGGGGGAGCTCCTACAATGAGCAGTTCTTC. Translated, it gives CASSFRGGSSYNEQFF.

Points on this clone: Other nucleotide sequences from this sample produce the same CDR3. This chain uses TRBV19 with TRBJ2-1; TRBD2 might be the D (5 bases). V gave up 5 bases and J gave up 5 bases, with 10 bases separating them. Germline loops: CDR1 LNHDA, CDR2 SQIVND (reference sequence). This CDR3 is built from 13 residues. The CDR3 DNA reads TGTGCCAGTAGTCGGACGGAGGACAATGAGCAGTTCTTC. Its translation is CASSRTEDNEQFF.

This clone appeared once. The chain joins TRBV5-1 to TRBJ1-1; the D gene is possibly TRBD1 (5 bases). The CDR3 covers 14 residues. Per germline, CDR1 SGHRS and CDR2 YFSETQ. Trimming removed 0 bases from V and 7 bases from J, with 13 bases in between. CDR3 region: CASSLAGGGLEAFF. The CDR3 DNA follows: TGCGCCAGCAGCTTGGCCGGGGGAGGCCTTGAAGCTTTCTTT.

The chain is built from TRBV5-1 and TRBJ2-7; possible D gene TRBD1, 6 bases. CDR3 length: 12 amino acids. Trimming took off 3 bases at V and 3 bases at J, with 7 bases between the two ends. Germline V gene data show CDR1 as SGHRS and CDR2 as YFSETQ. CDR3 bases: TGCGCCAGCAGCTCGGACAGCTACGAGCAGTACTTC. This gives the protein CASSSDSYEQYF.

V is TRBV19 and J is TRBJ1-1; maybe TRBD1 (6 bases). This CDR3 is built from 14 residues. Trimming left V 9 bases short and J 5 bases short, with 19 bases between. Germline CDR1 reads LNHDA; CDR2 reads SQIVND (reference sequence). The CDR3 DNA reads TGTGCCAGCCGAATCCCAGGGGCGAGGACTGAAGCTTTCTTT. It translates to CASRIPGARTEAFF.

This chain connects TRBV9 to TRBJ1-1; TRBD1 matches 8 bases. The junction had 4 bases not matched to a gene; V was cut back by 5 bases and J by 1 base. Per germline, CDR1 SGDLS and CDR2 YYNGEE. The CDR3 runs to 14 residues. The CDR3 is CASSVQGANTEAFF. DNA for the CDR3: TGTGCCAGCAGTGTCCAGGGGGCGAACACTGAAGCTTTCTTT.

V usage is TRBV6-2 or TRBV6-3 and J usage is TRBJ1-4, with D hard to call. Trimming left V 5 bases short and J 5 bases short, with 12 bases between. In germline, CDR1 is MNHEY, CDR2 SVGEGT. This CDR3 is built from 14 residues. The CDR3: CASSAGTVNEKLFF. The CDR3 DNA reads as TGTGCCAGCAGTGCCGGTACAGTGAATGAAAAACTGTTTTTT.

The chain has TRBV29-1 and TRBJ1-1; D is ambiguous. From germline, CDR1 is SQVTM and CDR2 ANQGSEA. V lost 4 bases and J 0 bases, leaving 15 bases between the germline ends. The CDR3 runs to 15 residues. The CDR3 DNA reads TGCAGCGTTGGAGGTGGGAGATCCATGAACACTGAAGCTTTCTTT. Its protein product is CSVGGGRSMNTEAFF.

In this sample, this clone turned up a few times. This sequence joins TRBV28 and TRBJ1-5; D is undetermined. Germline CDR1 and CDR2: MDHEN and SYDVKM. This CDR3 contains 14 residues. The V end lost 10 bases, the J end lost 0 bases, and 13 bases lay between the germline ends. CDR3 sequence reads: CATRGRFSNQPQHF. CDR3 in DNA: TGTGCCACCCGGGGTAGGTTTAGCAATCAGCCCCAGCATTTT.

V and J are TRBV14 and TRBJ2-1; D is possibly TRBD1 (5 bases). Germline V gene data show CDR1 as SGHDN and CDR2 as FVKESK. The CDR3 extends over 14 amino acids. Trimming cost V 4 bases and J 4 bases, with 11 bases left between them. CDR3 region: CASSLRQKYNEQFF. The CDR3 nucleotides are TGTGCCAGCAGCCTCCGACAGAAATACAATGAGCAGTTCTTC.

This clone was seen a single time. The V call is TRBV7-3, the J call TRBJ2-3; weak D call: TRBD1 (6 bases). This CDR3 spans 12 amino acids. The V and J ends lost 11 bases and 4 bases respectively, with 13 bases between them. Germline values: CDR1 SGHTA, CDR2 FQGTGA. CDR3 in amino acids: CASGGAADTQYF. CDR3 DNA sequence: TGTGCCTCTGGGGGCGCTGCAGATACGCAGTATTTT.

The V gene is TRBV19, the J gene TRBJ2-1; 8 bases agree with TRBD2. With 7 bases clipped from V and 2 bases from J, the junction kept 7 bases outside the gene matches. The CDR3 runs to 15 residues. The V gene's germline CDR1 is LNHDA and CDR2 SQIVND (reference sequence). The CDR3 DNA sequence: TGTGCCAGTACCCGAACTAGCGGAACCTACAATGAGCAGTTCTTC. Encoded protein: CASTRTSGTYNEQFF. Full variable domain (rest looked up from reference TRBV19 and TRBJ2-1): DGGITQSPKYLFRKEGQNVTLSCEQNLNHDAMYWYRQDPGQGLRLIYYSQIVNDFQKGDIAEGYSVSREKKESFPLTVTSAQKNPTAFYLCASTRTSGTYNEQFFGPGTRLTVL.

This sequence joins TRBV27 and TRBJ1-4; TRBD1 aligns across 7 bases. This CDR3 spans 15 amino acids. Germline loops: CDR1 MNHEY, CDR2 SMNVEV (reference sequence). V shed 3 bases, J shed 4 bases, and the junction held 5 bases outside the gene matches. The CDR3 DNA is TGTGCCAGCAGTTTCGCGGGACAGTTTAATGAAAAACTGTTTTTT. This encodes CASSFAGQFNEKLFF.

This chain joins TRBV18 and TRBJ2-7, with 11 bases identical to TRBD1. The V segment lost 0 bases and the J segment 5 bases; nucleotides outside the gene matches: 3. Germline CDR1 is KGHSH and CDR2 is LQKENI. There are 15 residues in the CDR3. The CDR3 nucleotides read TGTGCCAGCTCACCACCGGGGACAGGGGGACACGAGCAGTACTTC. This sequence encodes CASSPPGTGGHEQYF.

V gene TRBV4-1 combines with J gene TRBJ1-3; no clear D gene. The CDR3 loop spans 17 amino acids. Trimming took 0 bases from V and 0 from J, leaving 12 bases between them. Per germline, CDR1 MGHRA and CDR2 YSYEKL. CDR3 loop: CASSQDWGAISGNTIYF. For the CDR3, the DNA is TGCGCCAGCAGCCAAGATTGGGGAGCGATCTCTGGAAACACCATATATTTT.

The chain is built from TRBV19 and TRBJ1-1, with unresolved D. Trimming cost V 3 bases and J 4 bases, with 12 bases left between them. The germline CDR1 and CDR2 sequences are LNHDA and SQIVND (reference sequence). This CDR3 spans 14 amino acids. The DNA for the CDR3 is TGTGCCAGTAGTATCGGTTTGGTGTTCACTGAAGCTTTCTTT. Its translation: CASSIGLVFTEAFF.

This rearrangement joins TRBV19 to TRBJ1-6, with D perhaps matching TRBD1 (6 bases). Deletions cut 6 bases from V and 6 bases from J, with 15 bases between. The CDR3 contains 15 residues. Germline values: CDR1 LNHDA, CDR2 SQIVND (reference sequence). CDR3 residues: CASSPSDRSNSPLHF. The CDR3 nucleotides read TGTGCCAGTAGCCCCTCGGACAGAAGTAATTCACCCCTCCACTTT.

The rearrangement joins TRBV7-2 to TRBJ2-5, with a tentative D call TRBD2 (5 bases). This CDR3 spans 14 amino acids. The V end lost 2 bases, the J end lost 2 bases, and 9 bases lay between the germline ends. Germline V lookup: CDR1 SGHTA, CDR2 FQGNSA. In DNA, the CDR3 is TGTGCCAGCAGCTTATCGAGGGTTCAAGAGACCCAGTACTTC. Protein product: CASSLSRVQETQYF.

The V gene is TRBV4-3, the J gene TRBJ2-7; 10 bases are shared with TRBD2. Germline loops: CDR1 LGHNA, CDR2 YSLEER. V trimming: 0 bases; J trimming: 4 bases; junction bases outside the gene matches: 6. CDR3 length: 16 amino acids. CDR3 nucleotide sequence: TGCGCCAGCAGCCAAGATGGACTAGCGGCCCGGTACGAGCAGTACTTC. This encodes CASSQDGLAARYEQYF.

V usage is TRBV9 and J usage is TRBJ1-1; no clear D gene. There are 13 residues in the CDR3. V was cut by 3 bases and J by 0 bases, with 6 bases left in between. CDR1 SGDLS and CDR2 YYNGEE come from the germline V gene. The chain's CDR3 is CASSATMNTEAFF. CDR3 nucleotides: TGTGCCAGCAGCGCCACTATGAACACTGAAGCTTTCTTT.

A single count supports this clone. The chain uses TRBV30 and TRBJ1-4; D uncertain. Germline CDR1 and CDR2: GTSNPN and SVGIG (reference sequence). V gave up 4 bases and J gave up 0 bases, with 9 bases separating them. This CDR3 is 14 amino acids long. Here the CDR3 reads CAWTRTSTNEKLFF. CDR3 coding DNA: TGTGCCTGGACCCGCACTTCAACTAATGAAAAACTGTTTTTT.